These T cell receptor beta chains were read from a single sample in a study of blood T cells in healthy people across ages. From the 5' RACE reads, TCRdb called clonotypes with MiXCR, one entry per CDR3 protein. The sample holds 800,000 or so distinct CDR3 sequences, around 68% seen once. The sample consisted of blood. These receptors were taken from a man aged 25 to 45 in good health. Each CDR3 is given with its conserved first and last residue. The order of the fields is J gene, clone size, D gene, V gene, CDR3 DNA, CDR3 protein. D genes are given only for firm matches. Not all rows give a size; the values are once, few, many and, for expanded clones, a class.

TRBJ2-5	.	TRBD2	TRBV25-1	TGTGCCAGTAGTGAGGGGTCCGGGACTAGCGGGGAAGAGACCCAGTACTTC	CASSEGSGTSGEETQYF
TRBJ2-7	.	.	TRBV5-1	TGCGCCAGCAGCGCCCGGACAGGGAGGGTCAACGAGCAGTACTTC	CASSARTGRVNEQYF
TRBJ1-2	.	.	TRBV4-3	TGCGCCAGCAGCCAAGAATCCCGGGGGGATGGCTACACCTTC	CASSQESRGDGYTF
TRBJ2-3	.	.	TRBV7-8	TGTGCCAGCAGCTTAGTGTGGGACACAGATGCGCAGTATTTT	CASSLVWDTDAQYF
TRBJ2-7	.	.	TRBV12-3/TRBV12-4	TGTGCCAGCAGTTACGCCAGCGCCCTAGACTCCTACGAGCAGTACTTC	CASSYASALDSYEQYF
TRBJ2-3	.	.	TRBV20-1	TGCAGTGTAGGAGCCCTCGGCACAGATACGCAGTATTTT	CSVGALGTDTQYF
TRBJ1-5	.	.	TRBV11-3	TGTGCCAGCATGCGGGATCCTAGGGGGAGCAATCAGCCCCAGCATTTT	CASMRDPRGSNQPQHF
TRBJ2-7	few	TRBD1	TRBV9	TGTGCCAGCAGCGTAACAGGGGGCAACTCCGAGCAGTACTTC	CASSVTGGNSEQYF
TRBJ2-5	once	.	TRBV30	TGTGCCTGGAGTGCGGTTGAGACCCAGTACTTC	CAWSAVETQYF
TRBJ1-2	few	.	TRBV7-3	TGTGCCAGCAGCTCACACGGGCACGGCTACACCTTC	CASSSHGHGYTF
TRBJ2-3	.	.	TRBV29-1	TGCAGCCATGGAGGGATTACTAGCACAGATACGCAGTATTTT	CSHGGITSTDTQYF
TRBJ2-2	.	TRBD2	TRBV10-3	TGTGCTATCAGTGATGCGCATTGGGAGGGCGCCGGGGAGCTGTTTTTT	CAISDAHWEGAGELFF